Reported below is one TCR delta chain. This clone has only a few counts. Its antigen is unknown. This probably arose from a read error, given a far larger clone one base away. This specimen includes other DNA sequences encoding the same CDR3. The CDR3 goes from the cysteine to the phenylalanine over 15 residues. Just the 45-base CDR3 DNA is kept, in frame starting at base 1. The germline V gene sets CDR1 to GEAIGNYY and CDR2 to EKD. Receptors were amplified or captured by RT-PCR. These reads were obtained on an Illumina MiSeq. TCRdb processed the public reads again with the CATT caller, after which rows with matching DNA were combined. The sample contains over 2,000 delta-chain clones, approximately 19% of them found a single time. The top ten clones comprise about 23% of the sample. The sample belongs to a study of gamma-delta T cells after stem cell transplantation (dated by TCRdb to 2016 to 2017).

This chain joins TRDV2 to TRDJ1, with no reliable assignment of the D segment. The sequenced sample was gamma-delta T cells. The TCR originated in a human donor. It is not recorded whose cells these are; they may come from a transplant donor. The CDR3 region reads CACDTVNHLADKLIF. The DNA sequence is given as TGTGCCTGTGACACAGTGAACCACCTTGCCGATAAGCTCATCTTT.